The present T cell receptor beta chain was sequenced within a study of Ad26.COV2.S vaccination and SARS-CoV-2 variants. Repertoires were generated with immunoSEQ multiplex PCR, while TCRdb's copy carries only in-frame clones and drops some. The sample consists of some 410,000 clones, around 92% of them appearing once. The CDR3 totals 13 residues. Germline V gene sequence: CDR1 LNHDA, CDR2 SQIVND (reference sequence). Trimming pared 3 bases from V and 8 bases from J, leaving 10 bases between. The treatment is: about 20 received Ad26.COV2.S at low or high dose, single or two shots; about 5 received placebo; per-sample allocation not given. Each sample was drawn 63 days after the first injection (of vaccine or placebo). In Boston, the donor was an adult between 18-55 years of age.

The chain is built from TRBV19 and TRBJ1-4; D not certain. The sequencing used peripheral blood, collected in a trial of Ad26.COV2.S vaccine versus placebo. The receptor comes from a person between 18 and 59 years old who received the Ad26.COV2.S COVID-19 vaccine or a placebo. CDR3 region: CASSILQPEKLFF. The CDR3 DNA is TGTGCCAGTAGTATCCTGCAACCGGAAAAACTGTTTTTT.